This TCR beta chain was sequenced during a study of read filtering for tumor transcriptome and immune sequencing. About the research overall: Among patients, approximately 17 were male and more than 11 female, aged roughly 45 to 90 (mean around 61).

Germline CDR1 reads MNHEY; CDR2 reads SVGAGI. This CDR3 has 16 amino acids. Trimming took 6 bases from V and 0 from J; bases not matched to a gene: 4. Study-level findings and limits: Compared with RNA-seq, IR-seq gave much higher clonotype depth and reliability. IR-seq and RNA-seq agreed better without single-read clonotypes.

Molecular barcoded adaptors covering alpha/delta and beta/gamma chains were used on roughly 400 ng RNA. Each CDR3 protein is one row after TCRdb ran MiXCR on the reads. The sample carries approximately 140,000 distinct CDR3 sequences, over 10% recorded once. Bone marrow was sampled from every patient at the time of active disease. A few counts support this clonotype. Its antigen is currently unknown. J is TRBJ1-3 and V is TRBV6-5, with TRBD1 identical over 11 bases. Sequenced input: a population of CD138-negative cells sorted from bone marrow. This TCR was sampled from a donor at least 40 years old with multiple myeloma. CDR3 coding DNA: TGTGCCAGCAGCCGCGGGACAGGGGGCTCTGGAAACACCATATATTTT. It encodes CASSRGTGGSGNTIYF.